This T cell receptor beta chain was captured in a study of tumor-infiltrating lymphocytes in glioblastoma multiforme. Whole-study results and caveats: T cells were not sorted into functional subsets. The TCR and somatic mutation analysis included just one glioblastoma patient.

In regard to this clonotype: Its antigen remains unknown. A read error is possible here, since a much larger clone lies one base away.

The CDR3 loop spans 11 amino acids. Germline V gives CDR1 PRHDT, CDR2 FYEKMQ (reference sequence). TCRB libraries came from RNA via three nested multiplex PCR rounds. These TCRB libraries lack any described unique molecular identifiers. TCRdb passed the multiplex PCR reads through MiXCR, listing each CDR3 protein once. The data contain roughly 9,100 distinct CDR3 sequences, over 60% of them seen just once; the ten biggest clones take up 51%. The source is a male donor with glioblastoma. This chain uses TRBV13 with TRBJ2-3; unclear D gene. Material for sequencing was brain tumor tissue. CDR3 residues: CASSLTDTQFF. The CDR3, as DNA: TGTGCCAGCAGCCTCACAGATACGCAGTTTTTT.